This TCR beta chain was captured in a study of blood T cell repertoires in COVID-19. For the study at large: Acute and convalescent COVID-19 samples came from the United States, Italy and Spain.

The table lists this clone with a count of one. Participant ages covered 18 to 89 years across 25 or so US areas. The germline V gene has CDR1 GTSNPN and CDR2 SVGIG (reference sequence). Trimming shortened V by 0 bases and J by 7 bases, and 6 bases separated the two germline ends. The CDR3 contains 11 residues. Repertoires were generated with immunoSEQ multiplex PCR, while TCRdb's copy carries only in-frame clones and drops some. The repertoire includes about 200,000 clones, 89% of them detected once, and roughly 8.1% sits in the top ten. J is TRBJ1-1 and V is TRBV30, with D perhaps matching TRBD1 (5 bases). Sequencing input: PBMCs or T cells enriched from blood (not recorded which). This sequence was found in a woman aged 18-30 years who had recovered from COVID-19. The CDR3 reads CAWSVRGEAFF. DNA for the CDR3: TGTGCCTGGAGTGTAAGGGGTGAAGCTTTCTTT.